This T cell receptor (beta chain) was sequenced in a study of cytomegalovirus exposure and HLA in healthy donors. Trimming cost V 5 bases and J 1 base, with 5 bases left between them. The CDR3 spans 11 residues. CDR1 is DFQATT, CDR2 SNEGSKA, per germline (reference sequence). Amplification used 60 Vbeta primers and 13 Jbeta primers. Original handling: Later work found about 80 million unique TCR beta chains, with approximately 12 million shared. Sequencing used immunoSEQ multiplex PCR; TCRdb keeps in-frame clones, though not all of them. That table is the source of V, J and clone size, and D and trimming were worked out from the DNA. The sample shows around 130,000 clones, around four fifths of them seen only once.

V usage is TRBV20-1 and J usage is TRBJ1-1; D not resolved. Sequences were obtained from PBMCs. The receptor's source is a man aged 40-49 years in good health and CMV-seronegative. Here the CDR3 reads CSAAQNTEAFF. CDR3 nucleotide sequence: TGCAGTGCTGCACAGAACACTGAAGCTTTCTTT.